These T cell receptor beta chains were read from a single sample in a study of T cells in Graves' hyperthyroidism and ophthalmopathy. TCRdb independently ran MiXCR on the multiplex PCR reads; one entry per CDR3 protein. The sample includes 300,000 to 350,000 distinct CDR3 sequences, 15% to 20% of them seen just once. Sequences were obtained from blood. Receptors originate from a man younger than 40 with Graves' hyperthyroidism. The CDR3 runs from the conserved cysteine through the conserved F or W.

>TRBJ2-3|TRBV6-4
CASSSDSGRDYTQYF
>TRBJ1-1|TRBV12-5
CASGLVPGTALGEAFF
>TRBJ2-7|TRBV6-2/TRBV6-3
CASRRAGPSYEQYF
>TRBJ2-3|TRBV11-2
CASSPLGARGTDTQYF
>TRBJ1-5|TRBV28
CASSLWGGRDGYQPQHF
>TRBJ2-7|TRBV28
CASGGQYYEQYF
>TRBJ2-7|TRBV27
CASSLGSGRSYEQYF
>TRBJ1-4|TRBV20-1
CSARDFGRENEKLFF
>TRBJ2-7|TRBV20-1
CSARDRAMGGRFFGEQYF
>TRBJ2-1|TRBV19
CASSVRDRVLNEQFF
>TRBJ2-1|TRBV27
CASSLSGTGVHEQFF
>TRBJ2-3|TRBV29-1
CSVVGSESTDTQYF
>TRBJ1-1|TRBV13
CASSSTYRDGVNTEAFF
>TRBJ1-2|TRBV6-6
CASSYSPSPANYGYTF
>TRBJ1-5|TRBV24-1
CATSETGGSNQPQHF
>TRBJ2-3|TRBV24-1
CATSDNDRVTDTQYF
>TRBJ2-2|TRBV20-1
CSATAHRENTGELFF
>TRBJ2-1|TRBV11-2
CASSSRVSSYNEQFF
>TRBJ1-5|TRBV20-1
CSARRGWGSNQPQHF
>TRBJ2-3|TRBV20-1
CSARGVGSPDTQYF
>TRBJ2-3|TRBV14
CASSIRGTDTQYF
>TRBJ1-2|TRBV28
CASSSLFYGYTF
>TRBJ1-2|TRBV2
CASSELAILGSRGYTF
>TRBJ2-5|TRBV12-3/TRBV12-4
CASSPASEGHVWETQYF
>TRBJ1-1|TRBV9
CASSPSGTGPEAFF
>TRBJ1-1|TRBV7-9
CASSSGPPTGNSKAFF
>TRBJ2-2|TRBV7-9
CASKVGSGELFF
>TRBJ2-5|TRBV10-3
CAISVRDQETQYF
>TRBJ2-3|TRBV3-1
CASSLSGSGGDTQYF
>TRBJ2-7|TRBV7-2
CASSTWTGEEQYF
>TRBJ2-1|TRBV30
CAWSWGSSNEQFF
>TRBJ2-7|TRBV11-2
CASSYGLAYEQYF
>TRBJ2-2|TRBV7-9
CGGPQQNTGELFF
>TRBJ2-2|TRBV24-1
CATSDLNRESTGELFF
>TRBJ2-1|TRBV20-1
CSARDPWRENKEFF
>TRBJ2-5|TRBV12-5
CASAKPGPLETQYF
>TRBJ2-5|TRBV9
CASSAQGGETQYF
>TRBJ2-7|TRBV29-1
CSALPLAHPYEQYF
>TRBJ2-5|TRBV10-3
CAISEPGGETQYF
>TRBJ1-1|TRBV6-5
CASSYSSGREVAFF